This T cell receptor (beta chain) was observed in a study of blood T cell repertoires in COVID-19 (TCRdb year 2020). Concerning the study at large: The collaborator samples originated in the United States, Italy and Spain and spanned the acute and convalescent phases of COVID-19. The material from the prospective study consisted of cDNA or gDNA derived from T cells, B-cell-depleted T cells, or PBMCs. Subjects who had been exposed to COVID-19, were actively infected with it, or had recovered from it provided the deeply sampled blood TCRbeta repertoires that made up the dataset. The repertoires were released in a freely available public database meant as a resource for research on the immune response to SARS-CoV-2. Samples were obtained from the ongoing ImmuneRACE study (first 160 participants) and from 1,000 to 1,500 subjects provided by 6 global collaborators. Sample metadata almost always included a de-identified subject ID, COVID-19 status, age in years and sex. Where available, HLA class I and class II types were taken from metadata supplied by the sample provider and were not determined by assay-based typing. The study at large found these results: Clinical and demographic metadata were provided uncurated, with the amount varying by source and participant.

TCRbeta CDR3 regions were amplified from genomic DNA by means of the immunoSEQ Assay, a bias-controlled multiplex PCR. Turning to the authors' computational methods: The number of nucleated cells in each sample was estimated from the amplification of reference gene primers within the assay. To quantify the absolute abundance of each unique TCRbeta CDR3 rearrangement, sequence reads were collapsed and filtered. Productive Simpson clonality was computed per sample as the square root of Simpson's diversity index over productive rearrangements. Held by TCRdb, this immuneACCESS table contains in-frame sequences only and omits some clones. Under half of the omission traces to an unresolved V gene where checked; the cause of the rest is unknown. From that table come the V and J calls and clone size; the DNA was used to work out D and trimming. This sample comprises under 100,000 clones, about 81% of them detected only once. In total, the top ten clones hold roughly an eighth of the sample.

Details on this clone: No cognate antigen has been identified for it. The sample holds no much larger clone one base away, and base qualities are not on file.

Whole blood was collected in K2EDTA tubes by collaborating institutions according to the institutions' own protocols. For TCRbeta analysis, collaborators shipped samples as frozen whole blood, isolated PBMCs, or DNA extracted from either of those sample types. CDR1 SGDLS and CDR2 YYNGEE are derived from the germline V gene. V ends up 4 bases short and J 0 bases short, with an unmatched junction base count of 6. The CDR3 starts with the cysteine, ends with the phenylalanine, and has 16 residues. Only CDR3 DNA remains: 48 bases, in frame from the first base. Recombination linked TRBV9 to TRBJ2-3, with 9 bases matching TRBD2. Sample: peripheral blood. The sequence was obtained from a human donor in a cohort sampled during active COVID-19. CDR3 loop: CASSPASGVSTDTQYF. The DNA sequence reads TGTGCCAGCAGCCCGGCTAGCGGGGTTAGCACAGATACGCAGTATTTT.